Each of the 14 T cell receptor beta chains below was sequenced from the same sample in a study of identical twins. TCRdb re-called the 5' RACE reads through MiXCR, storing one row per CDR3 protein. The sample records over 600,000 distinct CDR3 sequences, 21% being singletons. These sequences were also reported in another study, on T cells expressing NK-cell markers.

Sequencing was performed on PBMCs. The receptors originated from a woman aged 18-29 years in good health.

In nucleotides, the CDR3 is TGTGCCAGCAGTTTTAATTGGCCTAGCGGGAGGAATACGCAGTATTTT. This encodes CASSFNWPSGRNTQYF. The chain has TRBV12-3 or TRBV12-4 and TRBJ2-3; 11 nucleotides align to TRBD2. Trimming removed 3 bases from V and 7 bases from J; junction bases left unmatched: 9. The CDR3 length is 16 residues.

The chain couples TRBV29-1 to TRBJ2-7; 7 nucleotides line up with TRBD1. The CDR3 is 13 residues long. The junction had 5 bases not matched to a gene; V was cut back by 6 bases and J by 0 bases. Germline values: CDR1 SQVTM, CDR2 ANQGSEA. In DNA, the CDR3 is TGCAGCGTGCTCGGGGACAGCTCCTACGAGCAGTACTTC. Its translation: CSVLGDSSYEQYF.

The chain couples TRBV6-1 to TRBJ2-1, with D perhaps matching TRBD2 (6 bases). The CDR3 has 17 residues. Trimming pared 6 bases from V and 4 bases from J, leaving 22 bases between. Germline CDR1 and CDR2: MNHNS and SASEGT. CDR3 sequence (DNA): TGTGCCAGCAGCCAAGGGGCCGGGAGACACAAGTACAATGAGCAGTTCTTC. Its translation is CASSQGAGRHKYNEQFF.

This clonotype occurred a few times. CDR3 coding DNA: TGCGCCAGCAGCTTGGTAGCCACAGATACGCAGTATTTT. Its protein product is CASSLVATDTQYF. The chain links TRBV5-1 to TRBJ2-3; D uncertain. Trimming pared 0 bases from V and 2 bases from J, leaving 4 bases between. From germline, CDR1 is SGHRS and CDR2 YFSETQ. CDR3 size: 13 residues. The full variable domain, completed using reference TRBV5-1 and TRBJ2-3, is KAGVTQTPRYLIKTRGQQVTLSCSPISGHRSVSWYQQTPGQGLQFLFEYFSETQRNKGNFPGRFSGRQFSNSRSEMNVSTLELGDSALYLCASSLVATDTQYFGPGTRLTVL.

This chain connects TRBV20-1 to TRBJ2-1; tentative D call: TRBD2 (5 bases). Trimming cost V 6 bases and J 4 bases, with 13 bases left between them. CDR1 is DFQATT, CDR2 SNEGSKA, per germline (reference sequence). There are 13 residues in the CDR3. The CDR3 DNA is TGCAGTGCCAACCGCCCGGGGTACAATGAGCAGTTCTTC. Translating gives CSANRPGYNEQFF.

The table lists this clonotype with many counts. The V and J genes are TRBV6-5 and TRBJ2-3; 12 bases are a match to TRBD2. The V and J ends lost 4 bases and 3 bases, in that order; junction bases with no gene match: 8. Germline assignment: CDR1 MNHEY and CDR2 SVGAGI. The CDR3 sequence is 17 residues long. The CDR3 nucleotides are TGTGCCAGCAGTTTGCTAGCGGGGGGGTCGGTGACAGATACGCAGTATTTT. It specifies CASSLLAGGSVTDTQYF.

The CDR3 DNA follows: TGTGCCAGCAGCTTGGTAGCGGGGGCGCCTCAAGAATACGAGCAGTACTTC. This encodes CASSLVAGAPQEYEQYF. The V gene is TRBV7-2, the J gene TRBJ2-7; 9 bases match TRBD2. There are 17 residues in the CDR3. Trimming at V came to 3 bases and at J to 4 bases, leaving 13 bases not matched to a gene. Germline V gives CDR1 SGHTA, CDR2 FQGNSA. The whole variable domain, remainder taken from reference TRBV7-2 and TRBJ2-7, is GAGVSQSPSNKVTEKGKDVELRCDPISGHTALYWYRQSLGQGLEFLIYFQGNSAPDKSGLPSDRFSAERTGGSVSTLTIQRTQQEDSAVYLCASSLVAGAPQEYEQYFGPGTRLTVT.

This clonotype has just a few counts. The chain couples TRBV20-1 to TRBJ1-3; 7 bases line up with TRBD1. Germline CDR1 reads DFQATT; CDR2 reads SNEGSKA (reference sequence). CDR3 size: 13 residues. V was pared by 6 bases and J by 6 bases, with 8 bases of the junction left unmatched. CDR3 DNA sequence: TGCAGTGCCGTGGGACAGATTGAAAACACCATATATTTT. It translates to CSAVGQIENTIYF.

The table lists this clonotype with a few counts. The J gene is TRBJ2-5, the V gene TRBV27; TRBD2 agrees at 8 bases. In germline, CDR1 is MNHEY, CDR2 SMNVEV (reference sequence). The CDR3 totals 15 residues. Unmatched junction bases numbered 6, after V lost 5 bases and J lost 1 base. The CDR3 DNA reads as TGTGCCAGCAGTCTACCCAGCGGGGGCCAAGAGACCCAGTACTTC. Translation: CASSLPSGGQETQYF.

This clonotype was found a few times. The chain combines TRBV20-1 with TRBJ2-7, with D unclear. Between the trimmed V and J ends, which lost 3 bases and 3 bases, there was a span of 9 bases. The CDR3 has 12 amino acids. Germline V lookup: CDR1 DFQATT, CDR2 SNEGSKA (reference sequence). In DNA form, the CDR3 reads TGCAGTGCTAGCGCAGCTTTCTACGAGCAGTACTTC. It encodes CSASAAFYEQYF.

The CDR3 DNA sequence: TGCGCCAGCAGCTTGCGACAGGGGGCGGCAGATACGCAGTATTTT. This encodes CASSLRQGAADTQYF. This rearrangement joins TRBV5-1 to TRBJ2-3, with 10 bases that match TRBD1. The CDR3 is 15 amino acids. The ends lost 1 base at V and 4 bases at J; junction bases unmatched: 3. Germline-derived CDR1 and CDR2 are SGHRS and YFSETQ. The full variable domain, with the rest looked up from reference TRBV5-1 and TRBJ2-3, is KAGVTQTPRYLIKTRGQQVTLSCSPISGHRSVSWYQQTPGQGLQFLFEYFSETQRNKGNFPGRFSGRQFSNSRSEMNVSTLELGDSALYLCASSLRQGAADTQYFGPGTRLTVL.

V usage is TRBV2 and J usage is TRBJ2-1; 7 bases fit TRBD2. The junction had 4 bases not matched to a gene; V was cut back by 8 bases and J by 0 bases. The CDR3 has 14 amino acids. Germline V gives CDR1 SNHLY, CDR2 FYNNEI. The CDR3 DNA follows: TGTGCCAGCCGGCGGGAGATCTCCTACAATGAGCAGTTCTTC. It is translated as CASRREISYNEQFF.

The rearrangement uses TRBV7-6 and TRBJ2-2, with D unresolved. The germline V and J ends were trimmed by 1 base and 5 bases, with 8 bases remaining between them. CDR1 and CDR2 (germline): SGHVS, FNYEAQ. The CDR3 is 14 amino acids. The chain's CDR3 is CASSLGHKTGELFF. In DNA, the CDR3 is TGTGCCAGCAGCTTAGGGCATAAGACCGGGGAGCTGTTTTTT.

This clonotype was counted only a few times. The V and J genes are TRBV5-6 and TRBJ2-2; 8 positions match TRBD2. The V gene's germline CDR1 is SGHDT and CDR2 YYEEEE. V dropped 4 bases and J dropped 3; count of bases not matched to a gene: 5. The CDR3 length is 15 residues. CDR3 in DNA: TGTGCCAGCAGCCCACGACTAGCGTACACCGGGGAGCTGTTTTTT. Its protein product is CASSPRLAYTGELFF.